The entry below gives a single TCR beta chain sequence along with its context. What was amplified from RNA transcripts were TCR beta CDR3 regions. TCR CDR3 regions were first amplified by RT-PCR with HTBI primers. TCRdb fed the multiplex PCR reads into MiXCR, producing one record per CDR3 protein. This sample has about 400,000 distinct CDR3 sequences, with roughly 14% found just once. This CDR3 region has 12 residues. The V end was cut by 5 bases, the J end by 5 bases, with 8 bases between. The data belong to a study of T cells in Graves' hyperthyroidism and ophthalmopathy. Absence of ophthalmopathy progression within 18 months defined stable Graves' hyperthyroidism.

The chain has TRBV12-3 or TRBV12-4 and TRBJ2-3; possible D gene TRBD2, 6 bases. The material sequenced was blood. The sequence was collected from a woman aged 18-30 years with Graves' hyperthyroidism. The CDR3 DNA sequence: TGTGCCAGCAGTCGAGCGGGAGATACGCAGTATTTT. Amino acids: CASSRAGDTQYF.